What follows are 20 T cell receptor beta chains derived from one specimen sequenced in a study of blood T cell repertoires in COVID-19. The repertoire was sequenced with immunoSEQ multiplex PCR; TCRdb's copy has only in-frame clones and lacks some. The repertoire consists of fewer than 250,000 clones, with around 90% occurring once and the leading ten covering around 2.6%. Sequencing used PBMCs or T cells enriched from blood (not recorded which). Every receptor here comes from a woman under 40 with acute COVID-19.

The gene calls are TRBV19 and TRBJ2-1, with TRBD2 matching over 10 bases. Germline V gene lookup returns CDR1 LNHDA and CDR2 SQIVND (reference sequence). The CDR3 has 17 residues. The V and J ends lost 4 bases and 4 bases, in that order; junction bases with no gene match: 10. The chain's CDR3 is CASSREASGGQYNEQFF. DNA of the CDR3: TGTGCCAGTAGTAGGGAAGCTAGCGGGGGCCAATACAATGAGCAGTTCTTC.

The chain employs TRBV29-1 and TRBJ1-1; no clear D. The CDR3 contains 14 residues. Germline V CDR1 and CDR2: SQVTM, ANQGSEA. V dropped 0 bases and J dropped 2 bases, with 10 bases sitting between them. CDR3 nucleotides: TGCAGCGTTGAAGAGGCGGGGATAAACACTGAAGCTTTCTTT. This translates into CSVEEAGINTEAFF.

The chain has TRBV5-1 and TRBJ1-2; TRBD1 matches at 8 bases. This CDR3 is built from 16 residues. With V trimmed by 0 bases and J by 4 bases, 8 bases remained unmatched. The germline gives CDR1 SGHRS, CDR2 YFSETQ. The CDR3 sequence is CASSLDRPGGIYGYTF. The CDR3, as DNA: TGCGCCAGCAGCTTGGATAGACCAGGGGGCATCTATGGCTACACCTTC. Full variable domain (missing parts from reference TRBV5-1 and TRBJ1-2): KAGVTQTPRYLIKTRGQQVTLSCSPISGHRSVSWYQQTPGQGLQFLFEYFSETQRNKGNFPGRFSGRQFSNSRSEMNVSTLELGDSALYLCASSLDRPGGIYGYTFGSGTRLTVV.

This clone occurred once. This chain joins TRBV4-1 and TRBJ2-3; 11 positions agree with TRBD2. V trimming: 2 bases; J trimming: 2 bases; junction bases outside the gene matches: 6. The CDR3 covers 17 residues. The germline CDR1 and CDR2 sequences are MGHRA and YSYEKL. In DNA, the CDR3 is TGCGCCAGCAGCCAAAAACTAGCGGGGGATCTCACAGATACGCAGTATTTT. This sequence encodes CASSQKLAGDLTDTQYF.

The chain couples TRBV2 to TRBJ2-7; D is perhaps TRBD2 (7 bases). V was clipped by 4 bases and J by 10 bases, with 17 bases between them. Germline CDR1 reads SNHLY; CDR2 reads FYNNEI. This CDR3 region has 13 residues. The CDR3 sequence: CASSVEGGNKQYF. Written as DNA, the CDR3 is TGTGCCAGCAGTGTGGAGGGGGGGAACAAACAGTACTTC.

The rearrangement joins TRBV4-1 to TRBJ1-2; TRBD1 is a possible D gene (5 bases). V lost 1 base, J lost 8 bases, and 17 bases lay in between. CDR1 and CDR2 from the germline V gene are MGHRA and YSYEKL. This CDR3 spans 15 amino acids. The CDR3 DNA sequence: TGCGCCAGCAGCCAAGGGGGGGAGGGAATCGACGGCTACACCTTC. Translating it yields CASSQGGEGIDGYTF.

The sample holds one count of this clone. The V call is TRBV7-2, the J call TRBJ1-4; D remains unclear. The CDR3 is made up of 15 amino acids. Between the trimmed V and J ends, which lost 0 bases and 0 bases, there was a span of 5 bases. CDR1 and CDR2 from the germline V gene are SGHTA and FQGNSA. The CDR3 DNA reads as TGTGCCAGCAGCTTAGCGGCTGCAACTAATGAAAAACTGTTTTTT. It specifies CASSLAAATNEKLFF.

This chain joins TRBV5-1 and TRBJ2-5, with 12 positions matching TRBD2. Germline V gene data show CDR1 as SGHRS and CDR2 as YFSETQ. J lost 2 bases, V lost 4 bases, and 0 bases had no gene match. CDR3 length: 14 amino acids. The CDR3 protein is CASSTSGGQETQYF. Here the CDR3 DNA reads TGCGCCAGCAGCACTAGCGGGGGGCAAGAGACCCAGTACTTC.

The chain couples TRBV3-1 (or the pseudogene TRBV3-2) to TRBJ2-2; TRBD2 aligns across 7 bases. After removal of 0 bases from V and 2 bases from J, the junction contained 6 bases not matched to a gene. Germline values: CDR1 LGHDT, CDR2 YNNKEL (reference sequence). The CDR3 runs 17 residues. The CDR3 bases are TGTGCCAGCAGCCAAGATTCTCGGACTAGAAACACCGGGGAGCTGTTTTTT. Amino acid sequence: CASSQDSRTRNTGELFF.

This sequence joins TRBV6-6 and TRBJ2-5, with 9 positions matching TRBD2. Per germline, CDR1 MNHNY and CDR2 SVGAGI (reference sequence). This CDR3 has 14 amino acids. With 7 bases clipped from V and 2 bases from J, the junction kept 5 bases outside the gene matches. This chain's CDR3 is CASTASGGQETQYF. CDR3 DNA: TGTGCCAGCACTGCGAGCGGGGGGCAAGAGACCCAGTACTTC.

This chain connects TRBV19 to TRBJ2-3; D remains ambiguous. V was shortened by 1 base and J by 1 base, with 24 bases between the two germline ends. CDR1 LNHDA and CDR2 SQIVND come from the germline V gene (reference sequence). The CDR3 has 20 amino acids. CDR3 coding DNA: TGTGCCAGTAGTATAGTTTTAGACGATTACTATGGTCGGGGCACAGATACGCAGTATTTT. Translation gives CASSIVLDDYYGRGTDTQYF. Full variable domain (missing parts from reference TRBV19 and TRBJ2-3): DGGITQSPKYLFRKEGQNVTLSCEQNLNHDAMYWYRQDPGQGLRLIYYSQIVNDFQKGDIAEGYSVSREKKESFPLTVTSAQKNPTAFYLCASSIVLDDYYGRGTDTQYFGPGTRLTVL.

V usage is TRBV5-1 and J usage is TRBJ2-3, with D perhaps TRBD2 (5 bases). CDR1 and CDR2 from the germline V gene are SGHRS and YFSETQ. There are 16 residues in the CDR3. V shed 3 bases and J shed 2 bases, with 16 bases lying between them. CDR3 nucleotide sequence: TGCGCCAGCAGCTCGGGGAGACCTATATACACAGATACGCAGTATTTT. As protein: CASSSGRPIYTDTQYF.

The chain carries TRBV29-1 and TRBJ1-2, with D unclear. V was cut by 1 base and J by 8 bases, with 11 bases left in between. Germline-derived CDR1 and CDR2 are SQVTM and ANQGSEA. The CDR3 contains 12 residues. The chain's CDR3 is CSVEASEEGYTF. The CDR3 DNA sequence: TGCAGCGTTGAAGCTAGCGAGGAGGGCTACACCTTC.

This chain joins TRBV2 and TRBJ1-2, with D possibly being TRBD1 (5 bases). This CDR3 contains 12 residues. Germline assignment: CDR1 SNHLY and CDR2 FYNNEI. V lost 8 bases and J lost 2, with 9 bases in between. CDR3: CASLGGNYGYTF. The CDR3 DNA is TGTGCCAGCTTGGGGGGGAACTATGGCTACACCTTC.

The chain combines TRBV6-2 or TRBV6-3 with TRBJ1-5; 8 bases match TRBD1. The CDR3 consists of 14 residues. V dropped 6 bases and J dropped 6; count of bases not matched to a gene: 7. Germline V gene sequence: CDR1 MNHEY, CDR2 SVGEGT. In DNA form, the CDR3 reads TGTGCCAGCAGCACGGACAGGGCGGGTCAGCCCCAGCATTTT. Translation: CASSTDRAGQPQHF.

The J gene is TRBJ1-1, the V gene TRBV27; tentative D call: TRBD1 (5 bases). Germline V gene data show CDR1 as MNHEY and CDR2 as SMNVEV (reference sequence). V lost 8 bases and J 2 bases, leaving 12 bases between the germline ends. This CDR3 has 13 amino acids. CDR3 protein: CASGHFGNTEAFF. Written as DNA, the CDR3 is TGTGCCAGCGGACATTTTGGAAACACTGAAGCTTTCTTT.

The V call is TRBV19, the J call TRBJ1-3; D call uncertain. CDR3 size: 13 residues. CDR1 is LNHDA and CDR2 is SQIVND in the germline V gene (reference sequence). V was pared by 10 bases and J by 4 bases, with 14 bases between. CDR3 nucleotides: TGTGCCACCATCCGGGAGAACGGAAACACCATATATTTT. Translation: CATIRENGNTIYF.

CDR3 DNA: TGTGCCTGGAGTGTACCGGCGGGGGCGAACACCGGGGAGCTGTTTTTT. This sequence encodes CAWSVPAGANTGELFF. The V gene is TRBV30, the J gene TRBJ2-2, with TRBD2 matching 7 bases. The CDR3 sequence is 16 residues long. Germline trimming cut 0 bases from V and 0 bases from J; bases unmatched to any gene: 4. Germline-derived CDR1 and CDR2 are GTSNPN and SVGIG (reference sequence).

To note about this clone: Mismatch with germline at one junction end may stem from a read error. This chain joins TRBV13 and TRBJ1-3; 8 nucleotides match TRBD1. In germline, CDR1 is PRHDT, CDR2 FYEKMQ (reference sequence). The CDR3 has 13 residues. CDR3 coding DNA: TGTGCCAGCAGCTTAGGGGACAGGGCCGTGTTTGATTTT. This sequence encodes CASSLGDRAVFDF.

This clone came up a few times. The chain joins TRBV10-2 to TRBJ2-3; 10 bases agree with TRBD2. This CDR3 is 14 amino acids long. Trimming cost V 7 bases and J 4 bases; bases outside gene matches: 5. The germline CDR1 and CDR2 sequences are WSHSY and SAAADI. This chain's CDR3 is CASKRGGPADTQYF. The CDR3 region has the DNA TGCGCCAGCAAGCGGGGGGGGCCCGCAGATACGCAGTATTTT.